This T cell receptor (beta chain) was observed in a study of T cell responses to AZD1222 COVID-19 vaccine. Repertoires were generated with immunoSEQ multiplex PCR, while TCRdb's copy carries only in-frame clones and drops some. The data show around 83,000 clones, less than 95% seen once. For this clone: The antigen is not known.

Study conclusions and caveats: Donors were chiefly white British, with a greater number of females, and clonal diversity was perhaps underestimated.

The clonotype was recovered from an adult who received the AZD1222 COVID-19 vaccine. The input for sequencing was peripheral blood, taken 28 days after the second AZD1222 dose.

CDR3 in DNA: TGCAGCGGCATCAGGGGAGGGGCCGGGGAGCTGTTTTTT. It codes for CSGIRGGAGELFF. The chain combines TRBV29-1 with TRBJ2-2; perhaps TRBD2 as D (7 bases). Germline V gives CDR1 SQVTM, CDR2 ANQGSEA. Trimming stripped 7 bases from V and 6 bases from J, with 15 bases between. The CDR3 runs 13 residues.